This T cell receptor beta chain stems from a study of PD-L1 blockade in urothelial cancer. At the level of the study: The number of prior chemotherapy regimens per patient was 0 to 3. Blood was analyzed 3 weeks (second dose) and 6 weeks after treatment start. General study results and limits: Improved survival was predicted by pretreatment blood TCR clonality below the median. Those with durable benefit had larger increases in tumor-associated blood clones at 3 weeks.

This CDR3 comprises 20 residues. Trimming at V came to 1 base and at J to 1 base, leaving 13 bases not matched to a gene. Germline V gene data show CDR1 as SGHKS and CDR2 as YYEKEE (reference sequence). TCRdb's copy holds only in-frame clones and misses some; the assay was immunoSEQ multiplex PCR. The sample has more than 40,000 clones, about 88% seen once. Notes on this clone: Its antigen is undetermined.

The rearrangement links TRBV5-5 to TRBJ2-5, with 13 bases identical to TRBD2. This sequence originates from a woman aged 55-70 years with urothelial cancer. The sequenced sample was PBMCs, obtained around atezolizumab (anti-PD-L1) treatment. CDR3 DNA sequence: TGTGCCAGCAGCTTGAGACCTAACGGACTAGCGGGAGATACCCAAGAGACCCAGTACTTC. Encoded protein: CASSLRPNGLAGDTQETQYF.